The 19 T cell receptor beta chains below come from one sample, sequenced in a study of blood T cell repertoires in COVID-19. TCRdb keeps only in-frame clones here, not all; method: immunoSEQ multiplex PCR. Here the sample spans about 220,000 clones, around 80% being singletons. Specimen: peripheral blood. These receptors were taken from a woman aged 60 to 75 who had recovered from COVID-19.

The CDR3 sequence: CASTEQGGIAEAFF. In nucleotides, the CDR3 is TGTGCCAGCACCGAACAGGGGGGGATCGCTGAAGCTTTCTTT. The V call is TRBV25-1, the J call TRBJ1-1; TRBD1 matches 8 bases. From germline, CDR1 is MGHDK and CDR2 SYGVNS. The CDR3 is made up of 14 amino acids. V was clipped by 7 bases and J by 6 bases; unmatched bases: 10. Based on the CDR3 plus reference TRBV25-1 and TRBJ1-1, the full variable domain is EADIYQTPRYLVIGTGKKITLECSQTMGHDKMYWYQQDPGMELHLIHYSYGVNSTEKGDLSSESTVSRIRTEHFPLTLESARPSHTSQYLCASTEQGGIAEAFFGQGTRLTVV.

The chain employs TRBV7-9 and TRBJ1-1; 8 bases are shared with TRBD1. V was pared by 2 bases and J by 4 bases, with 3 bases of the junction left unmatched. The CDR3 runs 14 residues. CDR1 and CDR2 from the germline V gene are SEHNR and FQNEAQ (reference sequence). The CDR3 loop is CASSLTGGLTEAFF. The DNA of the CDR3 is TGTGCCAGCAGCTTAACAGGGGGGCTCACTGAAGCTTTCTTT.

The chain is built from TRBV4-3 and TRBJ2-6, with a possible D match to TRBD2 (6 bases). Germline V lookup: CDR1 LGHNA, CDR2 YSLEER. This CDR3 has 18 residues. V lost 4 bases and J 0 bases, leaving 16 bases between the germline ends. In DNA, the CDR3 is TGCGCCAGCAGCCGCAATATAGCGGACTACTCTGGGGCCAACGTCCTGACTTTC. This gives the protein CASSRNIADYSGANVLTF.

The CDR3 protein is CASSSDRGEQYF. CDR3 DNA sequence: TGTGCCAGCAGCTCCGACAGGGGCGAGCAGTACTTC. The chain has TRBV7-2 and TRBJ2-7; TRBD1 matches at 8 bases. The CDR3 extends over 12 amino acids. J was trimmed by 6 bases and V by 4 bases; bases with no gene match: 2. CDR1 is SGHTA and CDR2 is FQGNSA in the germline V gene.

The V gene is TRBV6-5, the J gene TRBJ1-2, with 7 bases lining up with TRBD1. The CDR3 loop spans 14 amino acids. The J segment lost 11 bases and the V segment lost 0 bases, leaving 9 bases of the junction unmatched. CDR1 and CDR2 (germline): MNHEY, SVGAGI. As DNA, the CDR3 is TGTGCCAGCAGTTACTCCCCCGGGACAGTAGGATACACCTTC. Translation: CASSYSPGTVGYTF.

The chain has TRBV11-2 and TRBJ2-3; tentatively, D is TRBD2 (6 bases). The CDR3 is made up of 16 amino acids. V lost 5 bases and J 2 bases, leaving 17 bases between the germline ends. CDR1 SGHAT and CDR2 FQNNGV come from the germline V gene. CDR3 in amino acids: CASSQGGDGSTDTQYF. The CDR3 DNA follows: TGTGCCAGCAGCCAGGGAGGAGATGGATCCACAGATACGCAGTATTTT.

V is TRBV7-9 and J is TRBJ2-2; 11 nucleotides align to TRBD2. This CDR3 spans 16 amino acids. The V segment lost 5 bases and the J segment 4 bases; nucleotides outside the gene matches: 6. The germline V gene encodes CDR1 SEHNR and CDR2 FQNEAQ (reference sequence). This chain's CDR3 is CASSVSGGASTGELFF. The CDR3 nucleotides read TGTGCCAGCAGCGTTAGCGGGGGGGCCTCCACCGGGGAGCTGTTTTTT.

DNA of the CDR3: TGTGCCACCAGCGGGGGCCTTTCACGGTCGGATGAAAAACTGTTTTTT. This translates into CATSGGLSRSDEKLFF. The V and J genes are TRBV15 and TRBJ1-4; the D gene is possibly TRBD1 (6 bases). Trimming shortened V by 5 bases and J by 6 bases, and 19 bases separated the two germline ends. Germline CDR1 is LNHNV and CDR2 is YYDKDF (reference sequence). The length of the CDR3 is 16 residues.

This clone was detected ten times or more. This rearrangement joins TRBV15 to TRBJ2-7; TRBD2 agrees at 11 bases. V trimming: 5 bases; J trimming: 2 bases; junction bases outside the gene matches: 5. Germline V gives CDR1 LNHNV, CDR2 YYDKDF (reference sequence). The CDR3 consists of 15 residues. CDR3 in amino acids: CATSSNSGGAYEQYF. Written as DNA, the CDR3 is TGTGCCACCAGCTCCAATAGCGGGGGGGCCTACGAGCAGTACTTC.

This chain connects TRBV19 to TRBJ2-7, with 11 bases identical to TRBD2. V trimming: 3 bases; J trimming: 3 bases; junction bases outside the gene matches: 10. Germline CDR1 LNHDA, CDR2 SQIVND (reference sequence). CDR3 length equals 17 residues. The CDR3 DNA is TGTGCCAGTAGTATCAACCCTCCGGGACTAGCGGTCTACGAGCAGTACTTC. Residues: CASSINPPGLAVYEQYF.

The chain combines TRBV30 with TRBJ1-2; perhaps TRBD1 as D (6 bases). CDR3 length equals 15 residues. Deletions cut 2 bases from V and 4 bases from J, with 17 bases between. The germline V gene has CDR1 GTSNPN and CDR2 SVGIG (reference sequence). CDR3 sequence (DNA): TGTGCCTGGAGTCCAGCGCCCACAGGGACCTATGGCTACACCTTC. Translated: CAWSPAPTGTYGYTF.

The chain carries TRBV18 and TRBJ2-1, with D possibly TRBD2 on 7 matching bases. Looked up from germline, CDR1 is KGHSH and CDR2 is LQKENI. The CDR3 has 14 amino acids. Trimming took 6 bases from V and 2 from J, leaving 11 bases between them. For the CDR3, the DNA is TGTGCCAGCTCCACGGGGGGCACCTACAATGAGCAGTTCTTC. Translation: CASSTGGTYNEQFF.

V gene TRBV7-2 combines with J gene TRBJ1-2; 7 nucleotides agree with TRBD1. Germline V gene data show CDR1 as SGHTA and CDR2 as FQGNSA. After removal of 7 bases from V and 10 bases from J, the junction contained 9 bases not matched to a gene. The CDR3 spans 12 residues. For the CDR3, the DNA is TGTGCCAGCAACCGAGACAGGGTAAACTACACCTTC. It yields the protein CASNRDRVNYTF. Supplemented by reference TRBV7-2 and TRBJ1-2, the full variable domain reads GAGVSQSPSNKVTEKGKDVELRCDPISGHTALYWYRQSLGQGLEFLIYFQGNSAPDKSGLPSDRFSAERTGGSVSTLTIQRTQQEDSAVYLCASNRDRVNYTFGSGTRLTVV.

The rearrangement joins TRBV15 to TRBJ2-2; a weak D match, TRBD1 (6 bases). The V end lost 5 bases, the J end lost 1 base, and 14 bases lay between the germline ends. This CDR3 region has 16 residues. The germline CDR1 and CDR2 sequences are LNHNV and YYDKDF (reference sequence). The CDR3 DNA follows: TGTGCCACCAGCCCCCGGATAGGGGGGAACACCGGGGAGCTGTTTTTT. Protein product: CATSPRIGGNTGELFF.

CDR3 sequence: CATSTGFFGRGDNSPLHF. CDR3 sequence (DNA): TGTGCCACCTCGACAGGGTTCTTTGGGCGGGGGGACAATTCACCCCTCCACTTT. The chain has TRBV19 and TRBJ1-6; 7 bases line up with TRBD1. CDR1 is LNHDA, CDR2 SQIVND, per germline (reference sequence). Germline trimming cut 10 bases from V and 7 bases from J; bases unmatched to any gene: 22. CDR3 size: 18 residues.

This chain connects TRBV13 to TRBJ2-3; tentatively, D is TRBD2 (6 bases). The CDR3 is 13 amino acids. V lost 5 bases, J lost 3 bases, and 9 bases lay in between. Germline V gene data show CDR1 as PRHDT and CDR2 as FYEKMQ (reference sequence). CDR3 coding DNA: TGTGCCAGCAGCCGGGACTTTACAGATACGCAGTATTTT. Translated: CASSRDFTDTQYF.

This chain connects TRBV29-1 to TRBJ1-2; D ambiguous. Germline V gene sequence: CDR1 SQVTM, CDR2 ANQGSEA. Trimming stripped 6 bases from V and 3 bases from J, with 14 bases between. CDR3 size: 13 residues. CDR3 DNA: TGCAGCGTAGAAAAGGGCGGGCACTATGGCTACACCTTC. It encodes CSVEKGGHYGYTF.

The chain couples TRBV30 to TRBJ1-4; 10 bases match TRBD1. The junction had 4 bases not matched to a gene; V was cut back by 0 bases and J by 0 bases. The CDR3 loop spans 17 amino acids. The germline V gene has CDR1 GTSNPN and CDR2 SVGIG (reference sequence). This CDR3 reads CAWSVRGTGATNEKLFF. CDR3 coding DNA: TGTGCCTGGAGTGTACGGGGGACAGGGGCAACTAATGAAAAACTGTTTTTT.

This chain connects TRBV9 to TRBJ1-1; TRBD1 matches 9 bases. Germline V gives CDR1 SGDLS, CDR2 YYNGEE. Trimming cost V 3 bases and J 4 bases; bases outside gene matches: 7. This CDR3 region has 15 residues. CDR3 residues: CASSGGDRARTEAFF. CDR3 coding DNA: TGTGCCAGCAGCGGAGGGGACAGGGCGCGCACTGAAGCTTTCTTT.